This TCR beta chain appears in the sequencing data of a study of CD8 T cells in Susac syndrome. This CDR3 region has 13 residues. With 6 bases removed from V and 5 bases from J, the gap between germline ends came to 11 bases. Germline CDR1 and CDR2: KGHDR and SFDVKD. A remark on this clonotype: Its target is unknown.

Reverse transcription of roughly 0.45 to 1 ug RNA was performed with random hexamers. Across 54 Vbeta and 13 Jbeta, immunoSEQ multiplex PCR amplified TCR beta CDR3. TCRdb reprocessed the immunoSEQ multiplex PCR reads via MiXCR and lists one record per CDR3 protein. The data contain tens of thousands of distinct CDR3 sequences, about 92% of them seen just once; the ten biggest clones take up approximately 0.15%. Whole-study findings and limits: Clonal expansion did not appear in Susac syndrome CD4+ T cell repertoires.

The T cells that were sequenced for TCR beta were CD8+ and CD4+ cells from blood. This receptor was taken from a human donor with Susac syndrome. The sample taken for sequencing was CD4+ T cells from PBMCs. The chain combines TRBV24-1 with TRBJ2-3; D perhaps matches TRBD2 (5 bases). This CDR3 is CATSPPGGDTQYF. The CDR3 DNA is TGTGCCACCAGTCCCCCTGGAGGAGATACGCAGTATTTT.